This T cell receptor beta chain was recorded in a study of CXCR3-negative and CXCR3-positive naive CD8 T cells. CDR1 and CDR2 from the germline V gene are MDHEN and SYDVKM. The CDR3 loop spans 12 amino acids. Identification of naive CD8+ T cells rested on CD45RO-CCR7+CD27+CD95- status. Researchers prepared the TRB cDNA libraries using 5' RACE with UMI labels. TCRdb re-called the 5' RACE reads, yielding one record per CDR3 amino acid sequence without DNA. This repertoire includes about 150,000 distinct CDR3 sequences. Study findings and constraints: Naive CXCR3-positive cells had TRB CDR3s more hydrophobic than those of CXCR3-negative naive cells.

Of note for this clonotype: Its target is not known.

The receptor comes from a human donor in good health. Some clones in this sample may be carry-over from other donors' samples. Sequencing was done on a sample of naive CXCR3+ CD8+ T cells from blood. Subset given: CD45RO-CCR7+CD27+CD95- naive CD8+ T cells expressing CXCR3 (TNR3+). V usage is TRBV28 and J usage is TRBJ2-7; TCRdb indicates TRBD1, and absent DNA this call remains unverified. CDR3: CATDRGFNEQYF. Complete variable domain (other parts from reference TRBV28 and TRBJ2-7): DVKVTQSSRYLVKRTGEKVFLECVQDMDHENMFWYRQDPGLGLRLIYFSYDVKMKEKGDIPEGYSVSREKKERFSLILESASTNQTSMYLCATDRGFNEQYFGPGTRLTVT.